These 21 T cell receptor beta chains were all obtained from the same sample, sequenced in a study of cytomegalovirus exposure and HLA in healthy donors. The primer mix had 60 Vbeta and 13 Jbeta primers. Clones were read by immunoSEQ multiplex PCR, and TCRdb kept only the in-frame ones, dropping some. The table has around 180,000 clones, about 86% seen once. Sequenced: PBMCs. The receptors originated from a woman aged 18-29 years in good health and CMV-seropositive.

The chain carries TRBV19 and TRBJ1-5; D is perhaps TRBD1 (5 bases). Germline V gene data show CDR1 as LNHDA and CDR2 as SQIVND (reference sequence). V lost 4 bases, J lost 6 bases, and 16 bases lay in between. This CDR3 is 15 amino acids long. The CDR3 spells CASSSSGHLLQPQHF. CDR3 nucleotide sequence: TGTGCCAGTAGTAGTTCCGGACACTTGCTTCAGCCCCAGCATTTT.

The chain is built from TRBV27 and TRBJ1-2; 10 bases map to TRBD1. Germline assignment: CDR1 MNHEY and CDR2 SMNVEV (reference sequence). V was clipped by 5 bases and J by 4 bases; unmatched bases: 7. This CDR3 comprises 15 residues. CDR3 DNA: TGTGCCAGCAGTCCCCTGACAGGGGGCGGCTATGGCTACACCTTC. Translated: CASSPLTGGGYGYTF.

The CDR3 here is CASRPRGGNTEAFF. Written as DNA, the CDR3 is TGTGCCAGTAGACCCAGGGGCGGGAACACTGAAGCTTTCTTT. This chain uses TRBV19 with TRBJ1-1, with D perhaps TRBD1 (6 bases). The CDR3 consists of 14 residues. V was shortened by 6 bases and J by 1 base, with 12 bases between the two germline ends. Per germline, CDR1 LNHDA and CDR2 SQIVND (reference sequence).

The chain couples TRBV5-1 to TRBJ2-3, with D possibly TRBD2 on 5 matching bases. CDR3 length: 14 residues. Deletions cut 1 base from V and 6 bases from J, with 12 bases between. The V gene's germline CDR1 is SGHRS and CDR2 YFSETQ. The CDR3 protein is CASSLSAGQDTQYF. CDR3 in DNA: TGCGCCAGCAGCTTGTCTGCGGGCCAGGATACGCAGTATTTT. The variable domain in full, with the rest retrieved from reference TRBV5-1 and TRBJ2-3, is KAGVTQTPRYLIKTRGQQVTLSCSPISGHRSVSWYQQTPGQGLQFLFEYFSETQRNKGNFPGRFSGRQFSNSRSEMNVSTLELGDSALYLCASSLSAGQDTQYFGPGTRLTVL.

The rearrangement uses TRBV7-3 and TRBJ2-2; no clear D gene. The germline V and J ends were trimmed by 4 bases and 3 bases, with 9 bases remaining between them. This CDR3 is built from 14 residues. Germline V gene lookup returns CDR1 SGHTA and CDR2 FQGTGA. The CDR3 loop is CASSSTSYTGELFF. For the CDR3, the DNA is TGTGCCAGCAGCTCCACCAGTTACACCGGGGAGCTGTTTTTT.

This clone has only a few counts. The chain is built from TRBV6-1 and TRBJ2-7; TRBD2 agrees at 13 bases. The CDR3 has 15 residues. CDR1 and CDR2 from the germline V gene are MNHNS and SASEGT. Unmatched junction bases numbered 0, after V lost 2 bases and J lost 2 bases. CDR3 loop: CASSETSGGAYEQYV. CDR3 in DNA: TGTGCCAGCAGTGAAACTAGCGGGGGGGCCTACGAGCAGTACGTC.

J is TRBJ1-3 and V is TRBV11-1; 9 bases align to TRBD1. V shed 5 bases, J shed 2 bases, and the junction held 4 bases outside the gene matches. Germline V gives CDR1 SGHAT, CDR2 FQDESV (reference sequence). The CDR3 covers 15 residues. CDR3 sequence (DNA): TGTGCCAGCAGCCACGGGACAGGGACTGGAAACACCATATATTTT. Translation gives CASSHGTGTGNTIYF.

The chain links TRBV4-1 to TRBJ2-5; 7 bases match TRBD1. The CDR3 spans 15 residues. Per the germline V gene, CDR1 is MGHRA and CDR2 is YSYEKL. The V segment lost 3 bases and the J segment 2 bases; nucleotides outside the gene matches: 6. CDR3: CASSQDPGQQETQYF. The CDR3, as DNA: TGCGCCAGCAGCCAGGACCCGGGACAGCAAGAGACCCAGTACTTC.

This clone was detected only once. The V call is TRBV19, the J call TRBJ1-5; TRBD1 is a possible D gene (5 bases). The V end lost 9 bases, the J end lost 0 bases, and 6 bases lay between the germline ends. There are 12 residues in the CDR3. The germline gives CDR1 LNHDA, CDR2 SQIVND (reference sequence). The CDR3 sequence is CASTGSNQPQHF. CDR3 coding DNA: TGTGCCAGCACAGGTAGCAATCAGCCCCAGCATTTT.

The chain uses TRBV2 and TRBJ2-7; 7 bases are shared with TRBD1. From germline, CDR1 is SNHLY and CDR2 FYNNEI. The CDR3 length is 13 residues. Germline trimming cut 3 bases from V and 3 bases from J; bases unmatched to any gene: 2. DNA for the CDR3: TGTGCCAGCAGTGATGGGGACAGCTACGAGCAGTACGTC. It encodes CASSDGDSYEQYV.

The gene calls are TRBV28 and TRBJ1-1; 7 positions agree with TRBD1. Germline V gene sequence: CDR1 MDHEN, CDR2 SYDVKM. V trimming: 2 bases; J trimming: 0 bases; junction bases outside the gene matches: 6. This CDR3 is 16 amino acids long. For the CDR3, the DNA is TGTGCCAGCAGTTTAATTGCAGGGGGTATGAACACTGAAGCTTTCTTT. Its protein product is CASSLIAGGMNTEAFF. Supplemented by reference TRBV28 and TRBJ1-1, the full variable domain reads DVKVTQSSRYLVKRTGEKVFLECVQDMDHENMFWYRQDPGLGLRLIYFSYDVKMKEKGDIPEGYSVSREKKERFSLILESASTNQTSMYLCASSLIAGGMNTEAFFGQGTRLTVV.

The gene calls are TRBV30 and TRBJ1-5; maybe TRBD1 (5 bases). Germline V gives CDR1 GTSNPN, CDR2 SVGIG (reference sequence). The CDR3 spans 14 residues. V lost 3 bases to trimming and J lost 3 bases, with 12 bases between them. CDR3 sequence: CAWSKQVFNQPQHF. CDR3 sequence (DNA): TGTGCCTGGAGCAAACAGGTATTCAATCAGCCCCAGCATTTT.

This clone was counted only a few times. V is TRBV10-3 and J is TRBJ1-1; TRBD1 matches 8 bases. V lost 5 bases and J lost 1; bases outside the gene matches: 12. The CDR3 extends over 17 amino acids. Germline V gene data show CDR1 as ENHRY and CDR2 as SYGVKD. CDR3 sequence reads: CAISISGGAWANTEAFF. In nucleotides, the CDR3 is TGTGCCATCAGTATATCAGGGGGCGCTTGGGCGAACACTGAAGCTTTCTTT.

The rearrangement links TRBV13 to TRBJ2-5; D remains ambiguous. Germline-derived CDR1 and CDR2 are PRHDT and FYEKMQ (reference sequence). This CDR3 region has 13 residues. The V end lost 2 bases, the J end lost 3 bases, and 7 bases lay between the germline ends. The CDR3 reads CASSLSVKETQYF. Written as DNA, the CDR3 is TGTGCCAGCAGCTTAAGCGTTAAAGAGACCCAGTACTTC. The whole variable domain, filled in from reference TRBV13 and TRBJ2-5, reads AAGVIQSPRHLIKEKRETATLKCYPIPRHDTVYWYQQGPGQDPQFLISFYEKMQSDKGSIPDRFSAQQFSDYHSELNMSSLELGDSALYFCASSLSVKETQYFGPGTRLLVL.

The table lists this clone with a count of one. The V gene is TRBV5-1, the J gene TRBJ2-2; no clear D gene. V lost 2 bases to trimming and J lost 2 bases, with 10 bases between them. CDR1 is SGHRS and CDR2 is YFSETQ in the germline V gene. This CDR3 contains 15 residues. The CDR3 protein is CASSFPGANTGELFF. The CDR3, as DNA: TGCGCCAGCAGCTTCCCAGGTGCTAACACCGGGGAGCTGTTTTTT. The full variable domain, in which reference TRBV5-1 and TRBJ2-2 provide the parts outside the CDR3, is KAGVTQTPRYLIKTRGQQVTLSCSPISGHRSVSWYQQTPGQGLQFLFEYFSETQRNKGNFPGRFSGRQFSNSRSEMNVSTLELGDSALYLCASSFPGANTGELFFGEGSRLTVL.

The genes are TRBV7-9 and TRBJ2-1; 10 bases are shared with TRBD2. Losses at the gene ends were 3 bases for V and 7 bases for J; bases not matched to a gene: 3. The germline gives CDR1 SEHNR, CDR2 FQNEAQ (reference sequence). CDR3 length: 14 amino acids. The CDR3 DNA reads as TGTGCCAGCAGCTTTAGCGGGGGGACTAATGAGCAGTTCTTC. The encoded protein is CASSFSGGTNEQFF.

The rearrangement links TRBV15 to TRBJ1-2; TRBD1 matches 9 bases. The germline gives CDR1 LNHNV, CDR2 YYDKDF (reference sequence). With V trimmed by 0 bases and J by 4 bases, 3 bases remained unmatched. This CDR3 comprises 15 residues. The CDR3 DNA reads as TGTGCCACCAGCAGAGATCAGGGACAGGGCTATGGCTACACCTTC. It yields the protein CATSRDQGQGYGYTF.

Turning to this clone: The junction departs from germline at one end; a sequencing error may be responsible. Other DNA sequences in this specimen translate into the identical CDR3. The CDR3 DNA is TGCGCCACCAGGTCACAGGGAAACACCATATATTTT. Translation gives CATRSQGNTIYF. The rearrangement joins TRBV15 to TRBJ1-3; D ambiguous. Germline V gene sequence: CDR1 LNHNV, CDR2 YYDKDF (reference sequence). The CDR3 consists of 12 residues.

The chain uses TRBV30 and TRBJ1-1; weak D call: TRBD1 (5 bases). V gave up 8 bases and J gave up 1 base, with 11 bases separating them. Germline V gives CDR1 GTSNPN, CDR2 SVGIG (reference sequence). CDR3 length: 12 residues. This CDR3 is CARPGGNTEAFF. CDR3 coding DNA: TGTGCCCGACCGGGGGGGAACACTGAAGCTTTCTTT.

The chain carries TRBV6-5 and TRBJ1-1; no definite D call. Germline V gene sequence: CDR1 MNHEY, CDR2 SVGAGI. CDR3 length equals 14 residues. With 5 bases removed from V and 3 bases from J, the gap between germline ends came to 13 bases. The CDR3: CASSEEGRDTEAFF. In DNA, the CDR3 is TGTGCCAGCAGTGAGGAGGGAAGGGACACTGAAGCTTTCTTT.

V gene TRBV5-1 combines with J gene TRBJ2-1; a weak D match, TRBD2 (6 bases). Trimming cost V 7 bases and J 5 bases, with 13 bases left between them. This CDR3 has 13 residues. From germline, CDR1 is SGHRS and CDR2 YFSETQ. CDR3: CASEYGGHNEQFF. In nucleotides, the CDR3 is TGCGCCAGCGAATACGGGGGACACAATGAGCAGTTCTTC. Combining the CDR3 with reference TRBV5-1 and TRBJ2-1 gives the whole variable domain KAGVTQTPRYLIKTRGQQVTLSCSPISGHRSVSWYQQTPGQGLQFLFEYFSETQRNKGNFPGRFSGRQFSNSRSEMNVSTLELGDSALYLCASEYGGHNEQFFGPGTRLTVL.